Detailed here is one TCR beta chain. Treatment in this sample: some 19 received Ad26.COV2.S at low or high dose, single or two shots; about 5 received placebo; per-sample allocation not given. The samples date from day 63 after the first vaccine or placebo injection. Aged 18-55 years, donor was enrolled in Boston in the early 2020s. This table comes from immunoSEQ multiplex PCR, and its TCRdb copy is limited to in-frame clones, with some not included. In the table there are 300,000 to 400,000 clones, about nine tenths of which are singletons. The sample belongs to a study of Ad26.COV2.S vaccination and SARS-CoV-2 variants. Trimming left V 5 bases short and J 6 bases short, with 24 bases between. The CDR3 is made up of 17 amino acids. Germline CDR1 SGHVS, CDR2 FNYEAQ.

This chain links TRBV7-6 with TRBJ2-3; maybe TRBD2 (6 bases). This clonotype was obtained from a person between 18 and 65 years old who received the Ad26.COV2.S COVID-19 vaccine or a placebo. The starting material was peripheral blood, obtained in a trial of Ad26.COV2.S vaccine versus placebo. Here the CDR3 reads CASSPSLGLAKVDTQYF. DNA for the CDR3: TGTGCCAGCAGCCCATCCCTCGGGCTAGCGAAGGTGGATACGCAGTATTTT.